The 29 T cell receptor beta chains presented below share a single source sample, sequenced in a study of blood T cells in healthy people across ages. With a J-beta primer mix and a sample-barcoded 5' primer, a second PCR ran about 7 to 12 cycles. TCRdb analysed the 5' RACE reads with MiXCR anew, one entry per CDR3 protein. The data contain 710,000 or so distinct CDR3 sequences, 22% of them singletons. The sequencing sample was made of blood. The receptors shown here come from a man aged 70 or older in good health.

The rearrangement links TRBV28 to TRBJ2-5, with no clear D. V dropped 8 bases and J dropped 4 bases, with 17 bases sitting between them. This CDR3 is built from 14 residues. Germline V gives CDR1 MDHEN, CDR2 SYDVKM. In nucleotides, the CDR3 is TGTGCCAGCTCCATCCCCGCAGGTGGAGAGACCCAGTACTTC. Protein sequence: CASSIPAGGETQYF.

This clonotype has a count of ten or more. The chain links TRBV5-5 to TRBJ1-1; D ambiguous. This CDR3 has 12 residues. Germline V gives CDR1 SGHKS, CDR2 YYEKEE (reference sequence). V dropped 3 bases and J dropped 1 base, with 4 bases sitting between them. The CDR3 sequence: CASSSRNTEAFF. The CDR3 DNA reads TGTGCCAGCAGCTCCAGGAACACTGAAGCTTTCTTT.

The gene calls are TRBV29-1 and TRBJ2-5, with TRBD2 matching over 7 bases. Germline loops: CDR1 SQVTM, CDR2 ANQGSEA. The CDR3 runs to 12 residues. J was trimmed by 5 bases and V by 4 bases; bases with no gene match: 4. The CDR3 sequence is CSVVGLGETQYF. CDR3 sequence (DNA): TGCAGCGTTGTCGGACTAGGTGAGACCCAGTACTTC.

The chain employs TRBV18 and TRBJ2-7; 7 bases are shared with TRBD1. Germline CDR1 KGHSH, CDR2 LQKENI. Trimming cost V 3 bases and J 5 bases; bases outside gene matches: 4. This CDR3 is 13 amino acids long. The CDR3 DNA is TGTGCCAGCTCACCGTCTGGGACAGACGAGCAGTACGTC. It translates to CASSPSGTDEQYV.

This clonotype has a handful of counts. The chain couples TRBV5-5 to TRBJ2-5, with D perhaps TRBD1 or TRBD2 (5 bases each). This CDR3 is 16 amino acids long. Germline CDR1 and CDR2: SGHKS and YYEKEE (reference sequence). Trimming stripped 0 bases from V and 1 base from J, with 13 bases between. DNA of the CDR3: TGTGCCAGCAGCTTGGTAACCGGGACCTTCCAAGAGACCCAGTACTTC. It translates to CASSLVTGTFQETQYF.

The sample holds a few counts of this clonotype. The genes are TRBV2 and TRBJ2-1, with 13 bases lining up with TRBD2. This CDR3 region has 14 residues. V lost 5 bases to trimming and J lost 8 bases; unmatched junction nucleotides: 3. Germline CDR1 reads SNHLY; CDR2 reads FYNNEI. For the CDR3, the DNA is TGTGCCAGCAGTTGGACTAGCGGGAGTCATGAGCAGTTCTTC. Translating it yields CASSWTSGSHEQFF. Supplemented by reference TRBV2 and TRBJ2-1, the full variable domain reads EPEVTQTPSHQVTQMGQEVILRCVPISNHLYFYWYRQILGQKVEFLVSFYNNEISEKSEIFDDQFSVERPDGSNFTLKIRSTKLEDSAMYFCASSWTSGSHEQFFGPGTRLTVL.

This clonotype was picked up a small number of times. V and J are TRBV3-1 and TRBJ2-7; D perhaps matches TRBD2 (5 bases). Germline CDR1 and CDR2: LGHDT and YNNKEL (reference sequence). This CDR3 comprises 17 residues. V gave up 4 bases and J gave up 3 bases, with 22 bases separating them. The CDR3 region is CASSPICGPPKSYEQYV. The DNA for the CDR3 is TGTGCCAGCAGCCCGATTTGCGGGCCCCCTAAGAGCTACGAGCAGTACGTC.

This chain uses TRBV5-1 with TRBJ2-5; the D gene is possibly TRBD1 (5 bases). The germline V and J ends were trimmed by 0 bases and 2 bases, with 11 bases remaining between them. Germline V gene data show CDR1 as SGHRS and CDR2 as YFSETQ. The CDR3 runs to 15 residues. CDR3 amino acids: CASSLGGALQETQYF. Written as DNA, the CDR3 is TGCGCCAGCAGCTTGGGTGGGGCCCTACAAGAGACCCAGTACTTC.

This clonotype was seen a few times. This chain uses TRBV12-3 or TRBV12-4 with TRBJ1-2; D remains ambiguous. This CDR3 spans 14 amino acids. The V end was cut by 3 bases, the J end by 4 bases, with 12 bases between. This chain's CDR3 is CASSFSGSTYGYTF. The DNA of the CDR3 is TGTGCCAGCAGTTTCTCTGGATCGACCTATGGCTACACCTTC.

This clonotype was seen a handful of times. The CDR3 loop reads CASSYPGGTGYGYTF. As DNA, the CDR3 is TGTGCCAGCAGTTACCCAGGCGGGACAGGCTATGGCTACACCTTC. The V gene is TRBV6-6, the J gene TRBJ1-2, with 8 bases that match TRBD1. Trimming at V came to 2 bases and at J to 4 bases, leaving 6 bases not matched to a gene. The CDR3 contains 15 residues. Germline lookup yields CDR1 MNHNY and CDR2 SVGAGI (reference sequence).

The sample holds a few counts of this clonotype. The chain couples TRBV6-1 to TRBJ2-5; a possible D gene is TRBD2 (6 bases). This CDR3 contains 15 residues. Germline-derived CDR1 and CDR2 are MNHNS and SASEGT. V was pared by 4 bases and J by 4 bases, with 16 bases between. In nucleotides, the CDR3 is TGTGCCAGCAGTGGAACCTCGGCGGGGCGAGAGACCCAGTACTTC. Its translation: CASSGTSAGRETQYF.

This clonotype has a handful of counts. This chain connects TRBV7-9 to TRBJ1-1; 9 bases align to TRBD1. The junction had 7 bases not matched to a gene; V was cut back by 5 bases and J by 6 bases. Germline loops: CDR1 SEHNR, CDR2 FQNEAQ (reference sequence). The CDR3 totals 14 residues. The CDR3 loop reads CASSPPQGAAEAFF. In DNA, the CDR3 is TGTGCCAGCAGCCCCCCACAGGGGGCCGCTGAAGCTTTCTTT.

The chain has TRBV29-1 and TRBJ2-5; 8 bases map to TRBD2. There are 15 residues in the CDR3. In germline, CDR1 is SQVTM, CDR2 ANQGSEA. J lost 1 base, V lost 2 bases, and 6 bases had no gene match. CDR3 DNA: TGCAGCGTTGAACTGCAACTAGCGGCCCAAGAGACCCAGTACTTC. Protein product: CSVELQLAAQETQYF.

In this sample, this clonotype turned up a few times. The rearrangement uses TRBV12-3 or TRBV12-4 and TRBJ1-6; D not resolved. With 3 bases removed from V and 7 bases from J, the gap between germline ends came to 13 bases. This CDR3 is built from 15 residues. The CDR3 coding sequence is TGTGCCAGCAGTTTGGGCAGCCCCTGGAATTCACCCCTCCACTTT. This translates into CASSLGSPWNSPLHF.

This clonotype was seen a few times. The chain is built from TRBV29-1 and TRBJ2-3, with D possibly TRBD1 on 5 matching bases. Germline V gives CDR1 SQVTM, CDR2 ANQGSEA. Trimming removed 4 bases from V and 1 base from J, with 9 bases in between. This CDR3 is built from 13 residues. The CDR3 spells CSVVQTGTDTQYF. CDR3 nucleotides: TGCAGCGTTGTACAGACAGGCACAGATACGCAGTATTTT.

This clonotype was seen a handful of times. The chain combines TRBV4-1 with TRBJ2-1, with D possibly called TRBD1 or TRBD2 (6 bases each). There are 17 residues in the CDR3. Germline V lookup: CDR1 MGHRA, CDR2 YSYEKL. Trimming pared 0 bases from V and 5 bases from J, leaving 17 bases between. This chain's CDR3 is CASSQEGRRAGDNEQFF. CDR3 bases: TGCGCCAGCAGCCAAGAAGGAAGGAGGGCAGGGGACAATGAGCAGTTCTTC.

This clonotype was seen only a few times. This rearrangement joins TRBV5-1 to TRBJ2-5, with no clear D. Trimming removed 5 bases from V and 5 bases from J, with 16 bases in between. This CDR3 comprises 14 residues. Germline V gene sequence: CDR1 SGHRS, CDR2 YFSETQ. CDR3: CASSVLPSSETQYF. CDR3 bases: TGCGCCAGCAGTGTCCTACCGAGTTCGGAGACCCAGTACTTC.

The sample holds a few counts of this clonotype. V is TRBV20-1 and J is TRBJ1-5; no reliable D call. The CDR3 loop spans 14 amino acids. Trimming cost V 4 bases and J 0 bases, with 10 bases left between them. Germline V CDR1 and CDR2: DFQATT, SNEGSKA (reference sequence). The CDR3 spells CSAISGNSNQPQHF. The CDR3 coding sequence is TGCAGTGCTATATCGGGAAATAGCAATCAGCCCCAGCATTTT.

The V call is TRBV13, the J call TRBJ2-7; 12 positions agree with TRBD2. CDR1 is PRHDT and CDR2 is FYEKMQ in the germline V gene (reference sequence). The CDR3 runs 16 residues. J gave up 5 bases and V 0 bases, and 5 bases lay outside the gene matches. The CDR3 bases are TGTGCCAGCAGCTTAGGGCTAGCGGGAGGGCCCCACGAGCAGTACTTC. Translating it yields CASSLGLAGGPHEQYF.

V usage is TRBV15 and J usage is TRBJ2-1, with 7 bases matching TRBD1. The ends lost 2 bases at V and 3 bases at J; junction bases unmatched: 16. Germline V gives CDR1 LNHNV, CDR2 YYDKDF (reference sequence). This CDR3 has 19 residues. CDR3 sequence (DNA): TGTGCCACCAGCAGAATCCGGACAGGCGGCTTTGCCAACTACAATGAGCAGTTCTTC. This sequence encodes CATSRIRTGGFANYNEQFF.

This clonotype appeared a few times. The chain is built from TRBV18 and TRBJ2-1, with 13 positions matching TRBD2. The germline gives CDR1 KGHSH, CDR2 LQKENI. V lost 8 bases, J lost 3 bases, and 10 bases stayed unmatched. CDR3 length: 17 amino acids. In DNA, the CDR3 is TGTGCCAGCAAGCCGGGACTAGCGGGACCTAACTACAATGAGCAGTTCTTC. Protein sequence: CASKPGLAGPNYNEQFF. Looking up the rest from reference TRBV18 and TRBJ2-1 gives the full variable domain: NAGVMQNPRHLVRRRGQEARLRCSPMKGHSHVYWYRQLPEEGLKFMVYLQKENIIDESGMPKERFSAEFPKEGPSILRIQQVVRGDSAAYFCASKPGLAGPNYNEQFFGPGTRLTVL.

In this sample, this clonotype turned up a few times. This chain uses TRBV25-1 with TRBJ2-1, with 14 nucleotides matching TRBD2. Germline CDR1 and CDR2: MGHDK and SYGVNS. This CDR3 contains 18 residues. With V trimmed by 1 base and J by 4 bases, 6 bases remained unmatched. CDR3 sequence: CASSEFGTSGGMYNEQFF. The CDR3 coding sequence is TGTGCCAGCAGTGAATTCGGGACTAGCGGGGGAATGTACAATGAGCAGTTCTTC.

The J gene is TRBJ2-5, the V gene TRBV10-3, with D possibly TRBD2 on 6 matching bases. The CDR3 has 13 amino acids. Trimming removed 6 bases at V and 4 bases at J, with 12 bases between. The germline V gene encodes CDR1 ENHRY and CDR2 SYGVKD. This chain's CDR3 is CAISQGGGETQYF. The CDR3 DNA is TGTGCCATCAGCCAGGGAGGCGGAGAGACCCAGTACTTC.

This clonotype was detected only a few times. The chain joins TRBV6-5 to TRBJ1-4, with a tentative D call TRBD1 (6 bases). The CDR3 totals 13 residues. With 6 bases removed from V and 7 bases from J, the gap between germline ends came to 12 bases. Germline V gene data show CDR1 as MNHEY and CDR2 as SVGAGI. CDR3 sequence: CASRGGGGEKLFF. The CDR3 nucleotides read TGTGCCAGCAGAGGCGGAGGGGGTGAAAAACTGTTTTTT.

This clonotype was seen more than once but under ten times. This chain links TRBV5-1 with TRBJ1-1; 9 bases align to TRBD1. Trimming took 0 bases from V and 11 from J; bases not matched to a gene: 8. CDR1 is SGHRS, CDR2 YFSETQ, per germline. The CDR3 is made up of 14 amino acids. The CDR3 DNA sequence: TGCGCCAGCAGCTTGGGTCCGTCAGGACAGGGGGCTTTCTTT. As protein: CASSLGPSGQGAFF.

This clonotype was observed a few times. V is TRBV2 and J is TRBJ1-3; D remains ambiguous. CDR1 is SNHLY, CDR2 FYNNEI, per germline. V dropped 2 bases and J dropped 3 bases, with 8 bases sitting between them. CDR3 length: 14 residues. This CDR3 reads CASSETRVGNTIYF. DNA for the CDR3: TGTGCCAGCAGTGAAACTAGGGTTGGAAACACCATATATTTT.

The chain combines TRBV20-1 with TRBJ2-5; D unclear. Germline CDR1 is DFQATT and CDR2 is SNEGSKA (reference sequence). The V gene lost 3 bases and the J gene lost 7 bases, with 12 bases spanning the gap. The length of the CDR3 is 12 residues. The CDR3 reads CSASTVTGTQYF. As DNA, the CDR3 is TGCAGTGCTAGCACAGTCACCGGGACCCAGTACTTC.

The chain employs TRBV25-1 and TRBJ1-1, with 8 bases lining up with TRBD1. Germline V lookup: CDR1 MGHDK, CDR2 SYGVNS. The CDR3 sequence is 15 residues long. Trimming at V came to 2 bases and at J to 5 bases, leaving 7 bases not matched to a gene. The CDR3 coding sequence is TGTGCCAGCAGTGAACCCCGACAGGGGAGAACTGAAGCTTTCTTT. Its protein is CASSEPRQGRTEAFF.

This chain uses TRBV21-1 with TRBJ2-5; the table assigns TRBD1, which was not confirmed against the DNA. The end of the DNA is better explained by TRBJ2-7, so the J call may be wrong. TRBV21-1 is a recognized pseudogene. The CDR3 spans 16 residues. The CDR3 region has the DNA TGTGCCAGCAGCACCACCGGGACAACGAGCTCCTACGAGCAGTACGTC. Translating gives CASSTTGTTSSYEQYV.